This T cell receptor (beta chain) was sequenced for a study of beta chain bispecific antibodies for T cell cancers. Whole-study context: Surviving healthy donor T cells from leukemia-line and bispecific antibody cocultures were TRBV-sequenced for family depletion. The leukemia lines expressed TRBV12-3 (Jurkat) and TRBV5-5 (HPB-ALL).

Either OKT3 anti-CD3 antibody or CD3/CD28 beads expanded T cells from blood mononuclear cells over roughly 3 days. Expanded T cells grew in IL-2 (around 95 IU/ml) plus IL-7 (about 5.3 ng/ml). Bispecific antibody was added to 5 x 10^4 or so normal T cells and 5 x 10^4 or so target cells. This clonotype showed up just a few times. No antigen is known for it. General study findings and limits: The leukemia cells, rather than normal T cells, gave most of the targeted TRBV signal.

TCRdb re-called the 5' RACE reads with MiXCR, one entry per CDR3 protein. The repertoire holds just over 20,000 distinct CDR3 sequences, with less than 3% as singletons. This CDR3 has 15 amino acids. Germline assignment: CDR1 SGDLS and CDR2 YYNGEE. V gave up 0 bases and J gave up 5 bases, with 12 bases separating them. The rearrangement links TRBV9 to TRBJ1-5, with D tentatively TRBD1 (5 bases). The TCR originated in a human donor in good health. Some clones in this sample may be carry-over from other donors' samples. Sequenced: healthy donor T cells cultured with leukemia cells. Here the CDR3 DNA reads TGTGCCAGCAGCGTAGCAGGGTTAATCGATCAGCCCCAGCATTTT. It yields the protein CASSVAGLIDQPQHF.